The next 14 T cell receptor beta chains were all read from a single sample in a study of regulatory T cells in long-lasting Graves disease. Stated time point: newly diagnosed GD, antithyroid drugs for less than 3 months. The TCR library was made from RNA extracted from PBMCs. Both iRepertoire HTBI primers and Arm-PCR of CDR3 regions were used to build the TCR beta libraries. TCRdb re-called the multiplex PCR reads with MiXCR, one entry per CDR3 protein. The sample carries hundreds of thousands of distinct CDR3 sequences, 12% recorded once. The same specimen was also included in a second study, on T cells in Graves' hyperthyroidism and ophthalmopathy.

Source: peripheral blood mononuclear cells (PBMCs), taken at new diagnosis, from a patient treated with antithyroid drugs. The receptors derive from a woman aged 25 to 39 with Graves disease.

This clonotype was counted many times. CDR3 sequence reads: CAWSVPGYTQYF. CDR3 sequence (DNA): TGTGCCTGGAGTGTACCGGGGTACACGCAGTATTTT. This sequence joins TRBV30 and TRBJ2-3; tentative D call: TRBD2 (5 bases). Between the trimmed V and J ends, which lost 0 bases and 9 bases, there was a span of 10 bases. This CDR3 is built from 12 residues. The germline V gene has CDR1 GTSNPN and CDR2 SVGIG (reference sequence).

This clonotype was seen a handful of times. Being one base from a much bigger clone, this may be a read error. The genes are TRBV6-1 and TRBJ2-3; TRBD2 matches 10 bases. The CDR3 loop spans 14 amino acids. Germline V lookup: CDR1 MNHNS, CDR2 SASEGT. The CDR3 sequence: CARSKREGSDTQYF. CDR3 DNA: TGTGCCCGCAGCAAGCGGGAGGGATCAGATACGCAGTATTTT.

This clonotype was observed at least ten times. The rearrangement uses TRBV7-2 and TRBJ2-7; 12 bases are shared with TRBD2. There are 16 residues in the CDR3. V shed 2 bases, J shed 2 bases, and the junction held 4 bases outside the gene matches. Germline CDR1 is SGHTA and CDR2 is FQGNSA. The CDR3 is CASSLIRLAGAYEQYF. CDR3 nucleotides: TGTGCCAGCAGCTTAATCAGACTAGCGGGAGCCTACGAGCAGTACTTC.

This clonotype came up many times. The chain joins TRBV7-8 to TRBJ1-2; D may be TRBD1 (6 bases). V gave up 0 bases and J gave up 8 bases, with 13 bases separating them. CDR3 size: 14 residues. Germline values: CDR1 SGHVS, CDR2 FQNEAQ. This CDR3 reads CASSLARGAEGYTF. The CDR3 nucleotides are TGTGCCAGCAGCTTAGCGCGGGGGGCGGAAGGCTACACCTTC.

The V call is TRBV9, the J call TRBJ1-3; TRBD1 might be the D (5 bases). The CDR3 loop spans 15 amino acids. Germline assignment: CDR1 SGDLS and CDR2 YYNGEE. V lost 0 bases and J lost 2, with 9 bases in between. In DNA, the CDR3 is TGTGCCAGCAGCGTAGGGGGCTTAACTGGAAACACCATATATTTT. Amino acids: CASSVGGLTGNTIYF.

This clonotype was seen many times. This rearrangement joins TRBV4-3 to TRBJ2-3; 11 nucleotides align to TRBD2. With V trimmed by 1 base and J by 6 bases, 9 bases remained unmatched. This CDR3 comprises 17 residues. The germline CDR1 and CDR2 sequences are LGHNA and YSLEER. The DNA of the CDR3 is TGCGCCAGCAGCCAAGCGGGACCGACTAGCGGGAAGGATACGCAGTATTTT. Translated: CASSQAGPTSGKDTQYF.

This clonotype appeared a few times. The rearrangement uses TRBV5-6 and TRBJ2-1, with 11 bases lining up with TRBD2. The CDR3 totals 16 residues. V dropped 3 bases and J dropped 8; count of bases not matched to a gene: 10. CDR1 is SGHDT, CDR2 YYEEEE, per germline. CDR3 DNA sequence: TGTGCCAGCAGCTGGGGACTAGCGGAGCCTGGGGATGAGCAGTTCTTC. Translated, it gives CASSWGLAEPGDEQFF.

Ten or more counts support this clonotype. The chain joins TRBV7-2 to TRBJ1-2; 10 bases agree with TRBD1. Germline CDR1 SGHTA, CDR2 FQGNSA. The CDR3 contains 15 residues. Trimming at V came to 5 bases and at J to 0 bases, leaving 3 bases not matched to a gene. CDR3 protein: CASSGGTGANYGYTF. Written as DNA, the CDR3 is TGTGCCAGCAGCGGCGGGACAGGGGCTAACTATGGCTACACCTTC.

This clonotype was seen ten or more times. The rearrangement uses TRBV20-1 and TRBJ1-1, with 7 bases fitting TRBD1. Per the germline V gene, CDR1 is DFQATT and CDR2 is SNEGSKA (reference sequence). V was clipped by 3 bases and J by 4 bases; unmatched bases: 5. This CDR3 region has 13 residues. The CDR3 bases are TGCAGTGCTAGTCTTGACAGGGTCACTGAAGCTTTCTTT. Translating gives CSASLDRVTEAFF.

This clonotype showed up just a few times. The chain links TRBV7-9 to TRBJ2-1; 7 bases agree with TRBD1. The germline V gene has CDR1 SEHNR and CDR2 FQNEAQ (reference sequence). J was trimmed by 5 bases and V by 1 base; bases with no gene match: 8. The CDR3 covers 16 residues. CDR3 DNA: TGTGCCAGCAGCTTAGGAAGGGGGACAGATAACAATGAGCAGTTCTTC. Its protein product is CASSLGRGTDNNEQFF.

This clonotype was counted at least ten times. CDR3 coding DNA: TGTGCCAGCTGTCAAGGGATCAGATACACTGAAGCTTTCTTT. Amino acids: CASCQGIRYTEAFF. The chain employs TRBV11-2 and TRBJ1-1; no clear D gene. Germline V gene sequence: CDR1 SGHAT, CDR2 FQNNGV. This CDR3 has 14 residues. V was cut by 8 bases and J by 3 bases, with 16 bases left in between.

This clonotype was observed at least ten times. The V and J genes are TRBV12-5 and TRBJ2-7, with D unclear. Germline V CDR1 and CDR2: LGHNT, FRNRAP. The CDR3 contains 14 residues. V lost 7 bases and J lost 5, with 18 bases in between. The CDR3 region has the DNA TGTGCTAGTGCCATTGACTCTCCGATGGACGAGCAGTACTTC. Protein product: CASAIDSPMDEQYF.

This clonotype was counted at least ten times. The genes are TRBV6-2 or TRBV6-3 and TRBJ1-1; no reliable D call. Germline V gives CDR1 MNHEY, CDR2 SVGEGT. The CDR3 has 15 residues. V was trimmed by 0 bases and J by 1 base, leaving 9 bases between them. DNA of the CDR3: TGTGCCAGCAGTTACTCGGGAGCGAGGAACACTGAAGCTTTCTTT. It translates to CASSYSGARNTEAFF.

For this clonotype: At one end, the junction sequence differs from germline, possibly due to a read error. The chain combines TRBV7-2 with TRBJ1-1; D remains ambiguous. Germline lookup yields CDR1 SGHTA and CDR2 FQGNSA. This CDR3 is 13 amino acids long. The chain's CDR3 is CASSYVGNPEAFF. The CDR3 bases are TGTGCCAGCAGCTACGTGGGGAACCCTGAAGCTTTCTTT.